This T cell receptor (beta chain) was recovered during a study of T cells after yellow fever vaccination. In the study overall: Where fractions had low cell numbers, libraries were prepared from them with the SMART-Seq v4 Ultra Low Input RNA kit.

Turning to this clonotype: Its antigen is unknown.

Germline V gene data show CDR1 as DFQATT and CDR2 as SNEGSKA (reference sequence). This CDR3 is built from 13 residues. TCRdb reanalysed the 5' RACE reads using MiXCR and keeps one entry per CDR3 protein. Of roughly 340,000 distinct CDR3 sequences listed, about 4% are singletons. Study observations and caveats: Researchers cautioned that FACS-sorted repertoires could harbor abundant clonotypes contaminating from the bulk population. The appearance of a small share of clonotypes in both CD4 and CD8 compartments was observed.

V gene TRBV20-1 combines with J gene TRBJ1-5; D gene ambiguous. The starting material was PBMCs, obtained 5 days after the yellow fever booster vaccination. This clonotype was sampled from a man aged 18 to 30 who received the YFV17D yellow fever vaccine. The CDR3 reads CRVRRGWREPQHF. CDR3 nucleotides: TGCAGAGTGAGACGTGGATGGAGGGAGCCCCAGCATTTT.